The 21 T cell receptor beta chains in this list originate from one sample, sequenced in a study of cytomegalovirus exposure and HLA in healthy donors. 13 Jbeta primers and 60 Vbeta primers were used for the PCR. Sequencing was performed with immunoSEQ multiplex PCR; in TCRdb, only in-frame clones are kept and a portion is missing. Among 100,000 to 150,000 clones listed, over 70% were seen once. Source material: PBMCs. The receptors here all came from a woman aged 45-59 years in good health and CMV-seronegative.

V and J are TRBV15 and TRBJ1-4; D is undetermined. The CDR3 extends over 19 amino acids. The V end lost 1 base, the J end lost 4 bases, and 22 bases lay between the germline ends. The germline gives CDR1 LNHNV, CDR2 YYDKDF (reference sequence). CDR3 amino acids: CATSRGGRGPPRRNEKLFF. The CDR3 DNA reads TGTGCCACCAGCAGAGGAGGAAGAGGTCCACCGCGACGTAATGAAAAACTGTTTTTT.

The chain couples TRBV5-1 to TRBJ2-1, with a weak D call TRBD2 (6 bases). The CDR3 length is 17 residues. Trimming shortened V by 0 bases and J by 0 bases, and 13 bases separated the two germline ends. Germline V gene sequence: CDR1 SGHRS, CDR2 YFSETQ. CDR3 sequence (DNA): TGCGCCAGCAGCTTGGGCAGCTTAGCGGACTCCTACAATGAGCAGTTCTTC. This encodes CASSLGSLADSYNEQFF. The entire variable domain, with the rest obtained from reference TRBV5-1 and TRBJ2-1, is as follows: KAGVTQTPRYLIKTRGQQVTLSCSPISGHRSVSWYQQTPGQGLQFLFEYFSETQRNKGNFPGRFSGRQFSNSRSEMNVSTLELGDSALYLCASSLGSLADSYNEQFFGPGTRLTVL.

The chain links TRBV7-2 to TRBJ2-5; TRBD1 might be the D (5 bases). The CDR3 consists of 17 residues. Germline V gene data show CDR1 as SGHTA and CDR2 as FQGNSA. Trimming took off 3 bases at V and 1 base at J, with 18 bases between the two ends. CDR3 loop: CASSFFRGRQPQETQYF. CDR3 in DNA: TGTGCCAGCAGCTTCTTTCGTGGCCGACAGCCCCAAGAGACCCAGTACTTC.

This clone was observed many times. The J gene is TRBJ1-2, the V gene TRBV30, with 7 bases matching TRBD1. The CDR3 runs to 15 residues. V dropped 2 bases and J dropped 8; count of bases not matched to a gene: 14. Germline CDR1 GTSNPN, CDR2 SVGIG (reference sequence). CDR3 DNA: TGTGCCTGGAGTCCGGGAATAGGCAGGGGGGACGGCTACACCTTC. This codes for CAWSPGIGRGDGYTF. Drawing the rest from reference TRBV30 and TRBJ1-2, the complete variable domain is SQTIHQWPATLVQPVGSPLSLECTVEGTSNPNLYWYRQAAGRGLQLLFYSVGIGQISSEVPQNLSASRPQDRQFILSSKKLLLSDSGFYLCAWSPGIGRGDGYTFGSGTRLTVV.

The CDR3 DNA is TGCGCCAGTCGGACAGGGGCTAGCACAGATACGCAGTATTTT. It encodes CASRTGASTDTQYF. This chain joins TRBV10-2 and TRBJ2-3, with 9 positions matching TRBD1. V shed 9 bases, J shed 0 bases, and the junction held 4 bases outside the gene matches. This CDR3 contains 14 residues. Per germline, CDR1 WSHSY and CDR2 SAAADI.

The chain uses TRBV4-2 and TRBJ1-2; 8 nucleotides align to TRBD1. With 5 bases clipped from V and 8 bases from J, the junction kept 10 bases outside the gene matches. The CDR3 has 14 amino acids. Germline CDR1 and CDR2: LGHNA and YNFKEQ. This CDR3 reads CASSSRQGSGGYTF. The CDR3 DNA reads TGTGCCAGCAGCTCGCGACAGGGGTCCGGGGGCTACACCTTC.

The chain has TRBV7-3 and TRBJ1-2; 10 bases fit TRBD1. The CDR3 runs to 14 residues. V gave up 4 bases and J gave up 8 bases; unmatched junction bases: 7. CDR1 SGHTA and CDR2 FQGTGA come from the germline V gene. The CDR3: CASSSTPGQGGYTF. The CDR3 bases are TGTGCCAGCAGCTCTACTCCGGGACAGGGGGGCTACACCTTC.

Worth noting for this clone: A junction end diverges from the germline sequence, so it may reflect a read error. The CDR3: CSSSFSGETQYF. The CDR3 coding sequence is TGTTCCAGCAGCTTCAGCGGGGAGACCCAGTACTTC. The V call is TRBV7-9, the J call TRBJ2-5; a possible D gene is TRBD2 (6 bases). The CDR3 is 12 amino acids. CDR1 SEHNR and CDR2 FQNEAQ come from the germline V gene (reference sequence).

V is TRBV7-8 and J is TRBJ1-4; D gene uncertain. Deletions cut 5 bases from V and 0 bases from J, with 16 bases between. CDR1 is SGHVS and CDR2 is FQNEAQ in the germline V gene. The CDR3 sequence is 17 residues long. CDR3 bases: TGTGCCAGCAGCCCCGAGCCAACAGAAGCAACTAATGAAAAACTGTTTTTT. Translated: CASSPEPTEATNEKLFF.

V usage is TRBV6-5 and J usage is TRBJ1-3; TRBD1 matches 7 bases. The length of the CDR3 is 15 residues. V was pared by 5 bases and J by 0 bases, with 4 bases of the junction left unmatched. Germline V lookup: CDR1 MNHEY, CDR2 SVGAGI. The CDR3 DNA reads as TGTGCCAGCAGTAAAAGGACAGGCTCTGGAAACACCATATATTTT. The encoded protein is CASSKRTGSGNTIYF.

This clone was seen a handful of times. J is TRBJ2-7 and V is TRBV7-2; TRBD2 matches 16 bases. This CDR3 has 16 residues. After removal of 1 base from V and 4 bases from J, the junction contained 1 base not matched to a gene. Per the germline V gene, CDR1 is SGHTA and CDR2 is FQGNSA. CDR3 sequence: CASSLGGLAGGYEQYF. DNA of the CDR3: TGTGCCAGCAGCTTAGGGGGACTAGCGGGAGGGTACGAGCAGTACTTC. Looking up the rest from reference TRBV7-2 and TRBJ2-7 gives the full variable domain: GAGVSQSPSNKVTEKGKDVELRCDPISGHTALYWYRQSLGQGLEFLIYFQGNSAPDKSGLPSDRFSAERTGGSVSTLTIQRTQQEDSAVYLCASSLGGLAGGYEQYFGPGTRLTVT.

V usage is TRBV5-1 and J usage is TRBJ2-5; 11 nucleotides line up with TRBD1. The CDR3 runs 17 residues. Trimming cost V 4 bases and J 7 bases; bases outside gene matches: 15. Germline values: CDR1 SGHRS, CDR2 YFSETQ. CDR3 sequence reads: CASSTYTGGQGARTQYF. The CDR3, as DNA: TGCGCCAGCAGCACTTACACGGGAGGACAGGGGGCGCGGACCCAGTACTTC.

The DNA for the CDR3 is TGTGCCAGTAGCCCACAGACAGGCAGTAACTATGGCTACACCTTC. It encodes CASSPQTGSNYGYTF. This chain joins TRBV19 and TRBJ1-2; the D gene is possibly TRBD1 (6 bases). Germline V gene lookup returns CDR1 LNHDA and CDR2 SQIVND (reference sequence). V was clipped by 6 bases and J by 1 base, with 15 bases between them. This CDR3 contains 15 residues.

This clone was counted between two and nine times. This CDR3 reads CASRTPGEGAFF. CDR3 nucleotides: TGTGCCAGCAGAACCCCCGGGGAGGGAGCTTTCTTT. V gene TRBV6-5 combines with J gene TRBJ1-1; D gene uncertain. Trimming cost V 6 bases and J 10 bases, with 15 bases left between them. CDR3 length equals 12 residues. CDR1 and CDR2 from the germline V gene are MNHEY and SVGAGI.

The rearrangement links TRBV6-4 to TRBJ2-1, with 7 bases lining up with TRBD2. CDR3 length equals 15 residues. With V trimmed by 4 bases and J by 3 bases, 6 bases remained unmatched. Germline lookup yields CDR1 MRHNA and CDR2 SNTAGT. CDR3 sequence: CASSVGSGGYNEQFF. In DNA form, the CDR3 reads TGTGCCAGCAGTGTGGGGTCGGGAGGCTACAATGAGCAGTTCTTC.

This clone was seen once. The chain has TRBV18 and TRBJ2-3; TRBD2 might be the D (5 bases). Germline V gene sequence: CDR1 KGHSH, CDR2 LQKENI. The CDR3 extends over 15 amino acids. With 3 bases removed from V and 2 bases from J, the gap between germline ends came to 12 bases. The CDR3 region is CASSPEARITDTQYF. The CDR3 nucleotides read TGTGCCAGCTCACCGGAGGCACGGATCACAGATACGCAGTATTTT. The full variable domain, in which reference TRBV18 and TRBJ2-3 provide the parts outside the CDR3, is NAGVMQNPRHLVRRRGQEARLRCSPMKGHSHVYWYRQLPEEGLKFMVYLQKENIIDESGMPKERFSAEFPKEGPSILRIQQVVRGDSAAYFCASSPEARITDTQYFGPGTRLTVL.

The chain couples TRBV25-1 to TRBJ2-5; possible D gene TRBD1, 6 bases. CDR3 length: 12 amino acids. Germline V CDR1 and CDR2: MGHDK, SYGVNS. Trimming removed 2 bases at V and 6 bases at J, with 7 bases between. CDR3 sequence (DNA): TGTGCCAGCAGTGAACAGGGGCAGACCCAGTACTTC. Its translation: CASSEQGQTQYF.

Details on this clone: Other DNA sequences in this specimen translate into the identical CDR3. The chain combines TRBV19 with TRBJ2-1; D remains ambiguous. The CDR3 length is 15 residues. V dropped 3 bases and J dropped 0 bases, with 9 bases sitting between them. Per germline, CDR1 LNHDA and CDR2 SQIVND (reference sequence). CDR3 nucleotide sequence: TGTGCCAGTAGTATGGAAGCGAGCTCCTACAATGAGCAGTTCTTC. Its protein product is CASSMEASSYNEQFF.

The chain recombines TRBV11-2 with TRBJ2-7, with 7 bases lining up with TRBD1. Per germline, CDR1 SGHAT and CDR2 FQNNGV. This CDR3 contains 16 residues. Losses at the gene ends were 5 bases for V and 2 bases for J; bases not matched to a gene: 12. CDR3 amino acids: CASSQDPRGQPYEQYF. CDR3 sequence (DNA): TGTGCCAGCAGCCAAGACCCCCGGGGACAGCCCTACGAGCAGTACTTC.

The chain links TRBV12-5 to TRBJ1-2; no definite D call. Germline V gives CDR1 LGHNT, CDR2 FRNRAP. The CDR3 spans 15 residues. Trimming left V 4 bases short and J 4 bases short, with 16 bases between. CDR3 sequence (DNA): TGTGCTAGTGGTTCCCTAGAGCGGGGTTCCTATGGCTACACCTTC. Its translation is CASGSLERGSYGYTF.

This clone was seen more than once but under ten times. The chain has TRBV27 and TRBJ2-7, with a weak D call TRBD1 (6 bases). CDR3 size: 12 residues. V was trimmed by 4 bases and J by 3 bases, leaving 7 bases between them. Germline V lookup: CDR1 MNHEY, CDR2 SMNVEV (reference sequence). CDR3 DNA: TGTGCCAGCAGTTCCAGGGGCTACGAGCAGTACTTC. Protein: CASSSRGYEQYF.